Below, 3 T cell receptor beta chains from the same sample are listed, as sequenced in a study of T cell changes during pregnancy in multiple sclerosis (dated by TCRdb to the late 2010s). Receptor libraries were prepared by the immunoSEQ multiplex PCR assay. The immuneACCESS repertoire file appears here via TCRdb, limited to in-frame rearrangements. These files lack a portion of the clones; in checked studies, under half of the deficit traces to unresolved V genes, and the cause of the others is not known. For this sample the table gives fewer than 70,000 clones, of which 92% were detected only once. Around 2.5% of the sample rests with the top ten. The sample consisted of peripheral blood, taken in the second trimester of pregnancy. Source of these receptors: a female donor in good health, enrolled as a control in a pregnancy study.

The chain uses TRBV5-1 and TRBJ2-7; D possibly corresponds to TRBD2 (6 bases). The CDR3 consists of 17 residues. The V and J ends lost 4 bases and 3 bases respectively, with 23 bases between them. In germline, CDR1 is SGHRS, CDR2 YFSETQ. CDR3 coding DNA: TGCGCCAGCAGCCAAACGGGGGATCCCTCTCAGTTCTACGAGCAGTACTTC. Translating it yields CASSQTGDPSQFYEQYF.

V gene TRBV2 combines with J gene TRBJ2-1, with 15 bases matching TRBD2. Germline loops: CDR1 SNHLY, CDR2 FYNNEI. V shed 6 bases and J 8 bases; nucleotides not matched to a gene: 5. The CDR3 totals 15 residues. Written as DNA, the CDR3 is TGTGCCAGCAGGGGGACTAGCGGGAGGATCTATGAGCAGTTCTTC. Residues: CASRGTSGRIYEQFF. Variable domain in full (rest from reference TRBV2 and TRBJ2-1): EPEVTQTPSHQVTQMGQEVILRCVPISNHLYFYWYRQILGQKVEFLVSFYNNEISEKSEIFDDQFSVERPDGSNFTLKIRSTKLEDSAMYFCASRGTSGRIYEQFFGPGTRLTVL.

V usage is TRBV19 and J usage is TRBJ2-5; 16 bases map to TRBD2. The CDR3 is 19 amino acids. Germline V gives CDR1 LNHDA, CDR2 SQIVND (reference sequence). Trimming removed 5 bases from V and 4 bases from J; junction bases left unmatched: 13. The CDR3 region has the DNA TGTGCCAGTAGTGGACATCCGGGACTAGCGGGGGGGAGATTAGAGACCCAGTACTTC. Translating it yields CASSGHPGLAGGRLETQYF.